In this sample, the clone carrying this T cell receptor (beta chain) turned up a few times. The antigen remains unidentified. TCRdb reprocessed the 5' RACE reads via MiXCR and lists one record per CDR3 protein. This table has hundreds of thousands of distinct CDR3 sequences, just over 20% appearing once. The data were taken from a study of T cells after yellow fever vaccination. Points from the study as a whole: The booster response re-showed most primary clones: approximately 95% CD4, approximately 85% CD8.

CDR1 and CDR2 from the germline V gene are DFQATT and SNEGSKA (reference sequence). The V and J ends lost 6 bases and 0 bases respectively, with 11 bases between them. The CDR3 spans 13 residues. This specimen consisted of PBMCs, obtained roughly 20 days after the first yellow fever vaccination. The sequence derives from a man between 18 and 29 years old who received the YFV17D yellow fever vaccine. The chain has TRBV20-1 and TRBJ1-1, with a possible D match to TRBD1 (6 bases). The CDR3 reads CSAGQLLNTEAFF. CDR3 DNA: TGCAGTGCGGGACAACTGCTGAACACTGAAGCTTTCTTT.